The 12 T cell receptor beta chains below come from one sample, sequenced in a study of blood T cell repertoires in COVID-19. Assay used: immunoSEQ multiplex PCR; TCRdb lists only in-frame clones, some missing. The repertoire holds about 220,000 clones, approximately 85% seen once, with approximately 2.4% in the top ten. The material sequenced was peripheral blood. These receptors were taken from a woman between 65 and 79 years old with COVID-19, enrolled during active disease.

The chain uses TRBV2 and TRBJ2-7; D is uncertain. The V and J ends lost 10 bases and 3 bases respectively, with 16 bases between them. The CDR3 extends over 13 amino acids. Germline-derived CDR1 and CDR2 are SNHLY and FYNNEI. In nucleotides, the CDR3 is TGTGCCACCTCCCGGGTGTACGGCTACGAGCAGTACTTC. It specifies CATSRVYGYEQYF.

The V gene is TRBV19, the J gene TRBJ1-2; 8 bases map to TRBD1. The CDR3 length is 15 residues. The germline gives CDR1 LNHDA, CDR2 SQIVND (reference sequence). V gave up 3 bases and J gave up 4 bases; unmatched junction bases: 7. The CDR3 DNA is TGTGCCAGTAGTATGGGCATCGGACAGGGCTATGGCTACACCTTC. Amino acid sequence: CASSMGIGQGYGYTF.

The rearrangement joins TRBV6-6 to TRBJ1-2, with D hard to call. The CDR3 sequence is 15 residues long. Germline loops: CDR1 MNHNY, CDR2 SVGAGI (reference sequence). Trimming removed 0 bases from V and 7 bases from J, with 15 bases in between. The CDR3 sequence: CASSYSSGLSSGYTF. CDR3 in DNA: TGTGCCAGCAGTTACTCGAGTGGGCTGAGTTCTGGCTACACCTTC.

The chain employs TRBV5-4 and TRBJ2-5; possibly TRBD2 for D (6 bases). Germline V CDR1 and CDR2: SGHNT, YYREEE (reference sequence). The CDR3 has 14 residues. Trimming left V 5 bases short and J 0 bases short, with 11 bases between. CDR3 bases: TGTGCCAGCAGTTCGACTAGGTACCAAGAGACCCAGTACTTC. This gives the protein CASSSTRYQETQYF.

The gene calls are TRBV10-3 and TRBJ2-1; possibly TRBD1 for D (6 bases). The CDR3 length is 13 residues. V was clipped by 6 bases and J by 7 bases, with 13 bases between them. In germline, CDR1 is ENHRY, CDR2 SYGVKD. The DNA of the CDR3 is TGTGCCATCAGCGGACAGAATTGGAATGAGCAGTTCTTC. Its protein is CAISGQNWNEQFF.

The V call is TRBV5-1, the J call TRBJ1-5; no definite D call. This CDR3 has 14 amino acids. Between the trimmed V and J ends, which lost 0 bases and 2 bases, there was a span of 6 bases. From germline, CDR1 is SGHRS and CDR2 YFSETQ. Written as DNA, the CDR3 is TGCGCCAGCAGCTTGGCCGGGGGCAATCAGCCCCAGCATTTT. Translating gives CASSLAGGNQPQHF.

CDR3 region: CASSPDSYEQYF. CDR3 DNA: TGTGCCAGCTCACCCGACAGCTACGAGCAGTACTTC. The chain joins TRBV18 to TRBJ2-7, with D maybe TRBD1 (5 bases). V was pared by 3 bases and J by 3 bases, with 6 bases between. The germline CDR1 and CDR2 sequences are KGHSH and LQKENI. This CDR3 comprises 12 residues.

The V gene is TRBV19, the J gene TRBJ2-7; possibly TRBD1 for D (6 bases). The germline V gene has CDR1 LNHDA and CDR2 SQIVND (reference sequence). CDR3 length equals 15 residues. The V gene lost 7 bases and the J gene lost 2 bases, with 18 bases spanning the gap. The chain's CDR3 is CASTEVAGEAYEQYF. CDR3 nucleotide sequence: TGTGCCAGTACGGAGGTGGCAGGGGAAGCCTACGAGCAGTACTTC.

This chain uses TRBV5-1 with TRBJ2-3; the match to TRBD2 covers 10 bases. Losses at the gene ends were 0 bases for V and 4 bases for J; bases not matched to a gene: 5. The CDR3 has 16 residues. The germline CDR1 and CDR2 sequences are SGHRS and YFSETQ. The CDR3 sequence is CASSLVTSGMSDTQYF. CDR3 coding DNA: TGCGCCAGCAGCTTGGTTACTAGCGGGATGTCAGATACGCAGTATTTT.

The chain links TRBV28 to TRBJ2-5; D possibly corresponds to TRBD2 (6 bases). The length of the CDR3 is 16 residues. Looked up from germline, CDR1 is MDHEN and CDR2 is SYDVKM. V lost 5 bases and J 4 bases, leaving 20 bases between the germline ends. The CDR3 DNA follows: TGTGCCAGCAGTACCTCTTTCCGGGAGAAGAGAGAGACCCAGTACTTC. Amino acids: CASSTSFREKRETQYF.

The chain uses TRBV6-6 and TRBJ1-1, with 8 bases lining up with TRBD1. CDR1 and CDR2 (germline): MNHNY, SVGAGI (reference sequence). Trimming cost V 5 bases and J 1 base; bases outside gene matches: 6. The CDR3 is 15 amino acids. The CDR3 region has the DNA TGTGCCAGCAGTGACCCCGGGACAGGGAACACTGAAGCTTTCTTT. Its protein is CASSDPGTGNTEAFF.

The rearrangement uses TRBV16 and TRBJ2-4; D not resolved. The length of the CDR3 is 14 residues. CDR1 is KGHSY and CDR2 is FQNENV in the germline V gene. V was trimmed by 4 bases and J by 4 bases, leaving 11 bases between them. The CDR3 protein is CASSPQAPKNIQYF. In DNA form, the CDR3 reads TGTGCCAGCAGCCCCCAGGCCCCTAAAAACATTCAGTACTTC.